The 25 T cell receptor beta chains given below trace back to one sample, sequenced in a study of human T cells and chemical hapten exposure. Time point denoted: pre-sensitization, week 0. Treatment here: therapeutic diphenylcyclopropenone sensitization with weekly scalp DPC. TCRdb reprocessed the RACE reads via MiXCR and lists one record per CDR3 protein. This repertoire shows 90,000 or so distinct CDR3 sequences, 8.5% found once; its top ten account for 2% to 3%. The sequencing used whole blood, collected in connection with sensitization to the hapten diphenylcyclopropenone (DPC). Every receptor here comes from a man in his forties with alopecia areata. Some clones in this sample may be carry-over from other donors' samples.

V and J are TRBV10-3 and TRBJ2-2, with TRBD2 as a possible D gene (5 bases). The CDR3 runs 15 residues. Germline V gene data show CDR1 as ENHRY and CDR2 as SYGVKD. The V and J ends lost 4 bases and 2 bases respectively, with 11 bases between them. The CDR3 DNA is TGTGCCATCAGTGGAAGGGAGAGTAACACCGGGGAGCTGTTTTTT. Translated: CAISGRESNTGELFF.

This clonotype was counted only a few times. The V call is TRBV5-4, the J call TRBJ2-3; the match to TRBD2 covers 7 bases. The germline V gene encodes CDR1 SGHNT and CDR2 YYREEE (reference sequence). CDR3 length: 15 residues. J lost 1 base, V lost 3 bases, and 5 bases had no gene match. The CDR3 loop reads CASSYALAGTDTQYF. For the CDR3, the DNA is TGTGCCAGCAGCTACGCTCTAGCGGGCACAGATACGCAGTATTTT. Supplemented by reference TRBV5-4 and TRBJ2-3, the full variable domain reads ETGVTQSPTHLIKTRGQQVTLRCSSQSGHNTVSWYQQALGQGPQFIFQYYREEENGRGNFPPRFSGLQFPNYSSELNVNALELDDSALYLCASSYALAGTDTQYFGPGTRLTVL.

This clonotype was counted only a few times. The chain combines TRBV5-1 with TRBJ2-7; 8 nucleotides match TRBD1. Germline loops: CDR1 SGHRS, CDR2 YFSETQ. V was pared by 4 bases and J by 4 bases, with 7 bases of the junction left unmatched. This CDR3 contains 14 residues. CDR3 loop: CASSRTGTEYEQYF. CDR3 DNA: TGCGCCAGCAGCAGGACAGGGACCGAGTACGAGCAGTACTTC.

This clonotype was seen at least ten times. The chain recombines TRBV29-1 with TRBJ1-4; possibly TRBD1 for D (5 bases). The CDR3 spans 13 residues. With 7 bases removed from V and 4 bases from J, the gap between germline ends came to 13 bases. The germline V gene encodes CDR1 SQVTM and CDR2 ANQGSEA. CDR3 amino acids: CSAAGRGNEKLFF. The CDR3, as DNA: TGCAGCGCTGCAGGGAGGGGTAATGAAAAACTGTTTTTT.

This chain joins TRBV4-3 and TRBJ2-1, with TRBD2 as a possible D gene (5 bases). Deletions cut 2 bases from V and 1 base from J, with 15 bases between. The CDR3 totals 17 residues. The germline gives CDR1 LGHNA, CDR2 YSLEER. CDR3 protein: CASSQSFTRGSYNEQFF. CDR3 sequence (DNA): TGCGCCAGCAGCCAAAGCTTCACACGGGGTTCCTACAATGAGCAGTTCTTC.

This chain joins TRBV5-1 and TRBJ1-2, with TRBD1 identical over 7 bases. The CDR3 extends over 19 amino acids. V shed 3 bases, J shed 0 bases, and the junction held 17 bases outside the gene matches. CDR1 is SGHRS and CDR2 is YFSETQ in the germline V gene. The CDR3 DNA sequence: TGCGCCAGCAGCTGGGACATCCGGGACAGCGGACCGACTAACTATGGCTACACCTTC. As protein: CASSWDIRDSGPTNYGYTF.

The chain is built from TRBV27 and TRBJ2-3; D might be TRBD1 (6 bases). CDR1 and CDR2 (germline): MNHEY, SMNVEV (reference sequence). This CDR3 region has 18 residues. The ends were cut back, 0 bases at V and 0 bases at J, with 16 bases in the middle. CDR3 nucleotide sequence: TGTGCCAGCAGTTTATCGTCCGTGAGGGGGTTTAGCACAGATACGCAGTATTTT. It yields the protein CASSLSSVRGFSTDTQYF.

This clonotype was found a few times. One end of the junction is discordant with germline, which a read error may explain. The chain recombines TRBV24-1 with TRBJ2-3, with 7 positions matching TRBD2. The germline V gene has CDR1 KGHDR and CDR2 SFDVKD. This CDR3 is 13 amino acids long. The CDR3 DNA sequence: TGTGCCATCAGTGGGGGGGGTACAGATACGCAGTATTTT. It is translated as CAISGGGTDTQYF.

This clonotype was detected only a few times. CDR3 loop: CASSLAPGSSYEQYV. The CDR3 DNA sequence: TGTGCCAGCAGCTTAGCTCCAGGGAGTAGCTACGAGCAGTACGTC. The genes are TRBV7-2 and TRBJ2-7; D may correspond to TRBD1 or TRBD2 (5 bases each). CDR3 length equals 15 residues. The V gene's germline CDR1 is SGHTA and CDR2 FQGNSA. Trimming removed 0 bases from V and 3 bases from J, with 12 bases in between.

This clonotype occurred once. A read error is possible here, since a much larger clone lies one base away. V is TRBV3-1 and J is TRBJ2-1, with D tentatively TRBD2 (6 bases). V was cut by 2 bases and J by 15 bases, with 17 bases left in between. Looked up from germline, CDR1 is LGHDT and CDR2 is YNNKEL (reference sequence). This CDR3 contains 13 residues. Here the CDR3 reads CASSQMSGSPWFF. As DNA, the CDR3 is TGTGCCAGCAGCCAAATGTCCGGGAGCCCCTGGTTCTTC.

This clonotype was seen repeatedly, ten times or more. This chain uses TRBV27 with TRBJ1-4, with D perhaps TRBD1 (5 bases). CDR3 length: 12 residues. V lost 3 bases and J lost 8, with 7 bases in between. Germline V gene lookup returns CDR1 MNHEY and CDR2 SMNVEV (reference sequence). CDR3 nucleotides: TGTGCCAGCAGTTTCACAGGAGAAAAACTGTTTTTT. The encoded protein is CASSFTGEKLFF.

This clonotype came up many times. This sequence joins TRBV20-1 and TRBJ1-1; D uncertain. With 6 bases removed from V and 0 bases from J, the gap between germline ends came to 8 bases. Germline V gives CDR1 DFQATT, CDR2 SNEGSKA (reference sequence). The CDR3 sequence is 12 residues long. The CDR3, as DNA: TGCAGTGCCGAGAACATGAACACTGAAGCTTTCTTT. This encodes CSAENMNTEAFF.

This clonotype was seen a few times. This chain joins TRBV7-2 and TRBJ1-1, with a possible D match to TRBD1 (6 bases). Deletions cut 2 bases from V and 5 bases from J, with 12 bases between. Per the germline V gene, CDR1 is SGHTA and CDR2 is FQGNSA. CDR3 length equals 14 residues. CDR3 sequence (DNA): TGTGCCAGCAGCTTATATAGGGGGGAGACTGAAGCTTTCTTT. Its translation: CASSLYRGETEAFF.

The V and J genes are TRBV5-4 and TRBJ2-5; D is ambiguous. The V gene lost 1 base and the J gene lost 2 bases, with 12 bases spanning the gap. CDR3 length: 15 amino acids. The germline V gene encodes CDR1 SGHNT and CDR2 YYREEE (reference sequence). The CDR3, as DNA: TGTGCCAGCAGCTTGAGAGCCGGTGTTCAAGAGACCCAGTACTTC. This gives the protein CASSLRAGVQETQYF.

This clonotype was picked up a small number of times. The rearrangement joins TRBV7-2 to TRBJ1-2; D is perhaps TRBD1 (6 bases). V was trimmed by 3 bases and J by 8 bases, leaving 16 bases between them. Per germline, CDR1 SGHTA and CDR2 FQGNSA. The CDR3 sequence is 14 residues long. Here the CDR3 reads CASSLGQASGGYTF. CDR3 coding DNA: TGTGCCAGCAGCTTGGGACAAGCGTCGGGAGGCTACACCTTC.

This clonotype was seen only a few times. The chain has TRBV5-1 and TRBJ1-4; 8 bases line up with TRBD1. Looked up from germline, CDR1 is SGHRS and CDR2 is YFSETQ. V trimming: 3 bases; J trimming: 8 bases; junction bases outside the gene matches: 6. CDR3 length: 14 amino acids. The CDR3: CASSWGQEEEKLFF. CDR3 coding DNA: TGCGCCAGCAGCTGGGGACAGGAGGAGGAAAAACTGTTTTTT. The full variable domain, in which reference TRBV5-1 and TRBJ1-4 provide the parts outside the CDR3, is KAGVTQTPRYLIKTRGQQVTLSCSPISGHRSVSWYQQTPGQGLQFLFEYFSETQRNKGNFPGRFSGRQFSNSRSEMNVSTLELGDSALYLCASSWGQEEEKLFFGSGTQLSVL.

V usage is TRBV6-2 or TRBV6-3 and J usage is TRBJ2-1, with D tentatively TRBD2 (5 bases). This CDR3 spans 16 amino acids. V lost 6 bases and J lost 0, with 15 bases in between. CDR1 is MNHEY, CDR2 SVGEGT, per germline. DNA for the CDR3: TGTGCCAGCAGGGCGTCTGGGAGCAGCTCCTACAATGAGCAGTTCTTC. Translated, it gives CASRASGSSSYNEQFF.

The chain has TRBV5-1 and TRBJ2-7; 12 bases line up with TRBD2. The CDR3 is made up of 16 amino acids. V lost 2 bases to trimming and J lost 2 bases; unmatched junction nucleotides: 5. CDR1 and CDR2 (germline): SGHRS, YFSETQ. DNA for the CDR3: TGCGCCAGCAGCTTAGGGACTAGCGGGCCCACCTACGAGCAGTACTTC. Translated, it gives CASSLGTSGPTYEQYF.

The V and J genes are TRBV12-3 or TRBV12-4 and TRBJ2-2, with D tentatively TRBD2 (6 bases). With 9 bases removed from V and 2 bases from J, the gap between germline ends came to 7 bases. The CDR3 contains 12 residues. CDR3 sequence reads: CASSGNTGELFF. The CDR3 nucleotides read TGTGCCAGTAGCGGTAACACCGGGGAGCTGTTTTTT.

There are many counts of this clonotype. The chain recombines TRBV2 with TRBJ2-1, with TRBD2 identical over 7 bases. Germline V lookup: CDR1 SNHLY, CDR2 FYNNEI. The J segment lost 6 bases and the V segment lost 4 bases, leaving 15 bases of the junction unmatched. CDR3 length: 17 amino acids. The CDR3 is CASSGRLGLLSSNEQFF. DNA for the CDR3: TGTGCCAGCAGTGGTCGATTGGGACTACTTAGCAGCAATGAGCAGTTCTTC.

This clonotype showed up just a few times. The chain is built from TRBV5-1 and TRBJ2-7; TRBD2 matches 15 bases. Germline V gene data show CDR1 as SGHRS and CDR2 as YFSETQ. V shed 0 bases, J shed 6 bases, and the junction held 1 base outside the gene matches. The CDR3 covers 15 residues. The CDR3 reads CASSLGGLAGGEQYF. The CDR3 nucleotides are TGCGCCAGCAGCTTGGGGGGACTAGCGGGAGGCGAGCAGTACTTC. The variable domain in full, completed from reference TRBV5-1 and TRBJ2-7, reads KAGVTQTPRYLIKTRGQQVTLSCSPISGHRSVSWYQQTPGQGLQFLFEYFSETQRNKGNFPGRFSGRQFSNSRSEMNVSTLELGDSALYLCASSLGGLAGGEQYFGPGTRLTVT.

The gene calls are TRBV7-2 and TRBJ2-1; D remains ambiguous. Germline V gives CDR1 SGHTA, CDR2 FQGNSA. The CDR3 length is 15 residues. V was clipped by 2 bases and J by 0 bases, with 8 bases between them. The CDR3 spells CASSLHTGSYNEQFF. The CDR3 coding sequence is TGTGCCAGCAGCTTACATACGGGCTCCTACAATGAGCAGTTCTTC.

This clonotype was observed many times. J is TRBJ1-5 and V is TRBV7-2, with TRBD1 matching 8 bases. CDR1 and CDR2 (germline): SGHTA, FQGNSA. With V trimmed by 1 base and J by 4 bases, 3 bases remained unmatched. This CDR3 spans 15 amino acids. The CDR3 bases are TGTGCCAGCAGCTTAGAGACAGGGGCTAATCAGCCCCAGCATTTT. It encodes CASSLETGANQPQHF.

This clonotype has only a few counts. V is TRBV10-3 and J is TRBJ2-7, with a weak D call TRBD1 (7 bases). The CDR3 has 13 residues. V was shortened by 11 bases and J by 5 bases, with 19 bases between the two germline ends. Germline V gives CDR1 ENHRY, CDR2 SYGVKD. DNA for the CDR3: TGTGCCGCTTCAGGGGGGAATAACGACGAGCAGTACGTC. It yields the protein CAASGGNNDEQYV.

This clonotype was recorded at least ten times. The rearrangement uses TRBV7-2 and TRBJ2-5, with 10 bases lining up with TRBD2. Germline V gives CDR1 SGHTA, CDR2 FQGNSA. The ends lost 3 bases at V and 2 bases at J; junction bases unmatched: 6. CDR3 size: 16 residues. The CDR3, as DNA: TGTGCCAGCAGCTTTAGTCCACTAGCGGGACAAGAGACCCAGTACTTC. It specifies CASSFSPLAGQETQYF.